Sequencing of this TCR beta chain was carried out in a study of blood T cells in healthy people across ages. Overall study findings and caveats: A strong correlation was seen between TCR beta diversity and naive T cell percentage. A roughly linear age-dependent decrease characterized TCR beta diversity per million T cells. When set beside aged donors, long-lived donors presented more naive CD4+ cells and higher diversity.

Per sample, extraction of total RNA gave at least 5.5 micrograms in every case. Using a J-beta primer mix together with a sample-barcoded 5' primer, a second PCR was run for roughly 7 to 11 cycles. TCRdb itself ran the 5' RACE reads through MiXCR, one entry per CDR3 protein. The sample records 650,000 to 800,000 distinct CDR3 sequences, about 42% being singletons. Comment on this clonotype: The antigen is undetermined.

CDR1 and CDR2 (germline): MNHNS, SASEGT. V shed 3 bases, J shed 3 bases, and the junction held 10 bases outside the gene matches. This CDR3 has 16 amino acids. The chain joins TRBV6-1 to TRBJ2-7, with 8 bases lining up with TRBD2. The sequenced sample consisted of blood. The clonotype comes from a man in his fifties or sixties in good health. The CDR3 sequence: CASSDPGGGQFYEQYF. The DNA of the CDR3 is TGTGCCAGCAGTGATCCGGGAGGGGGTCAATTCTACGAGCAGTACTTC.